Listed here are 21 T cell receptor beta chains from one sample, sequenced in a study of cytomegalovirus exposure and HLA in healthy donors. With 60 Vbeta and 13 Jbeta primers, the PCR was carried out. Produced via immunoSEQ multiplex PCR; TCRdb's table is partial and in-frame only. The table includes approximately 120,000 clones, about four fifths detected once. The sequenced sample was PBMCs. These receptors were collected from a woman in her forties or fifties in good health and CMV-seropositive.

The chain joins TRBV6-6 to TRBJ2-7; D might be TRBD2 (5 bases). Germline CDR1 reads MNHNY; CDR2 reads SVGAGI (reference sequence). With 2 bases removed from V and 1 base from J, the gap between germline ends came to 9 bases. This CDR3 is 14 amino acids long. The CDR3 spells CASSYPEGSYEQYF. The CDR3 DNA sequence: TGTGCCAGCAGTTACCCAGAGGGTTCCTACGAGCAGTACTTC.

The V and J genes are TRBV18 and TRBJ2-7, with 7 bases that match TRBD2. Unmatched junction bases numbered 9, after V lost 3 bases and J lost 4 bases. This CDR3 has 15 amino acids. Germline V lookup: CDR1 KGHSH, CDR2 LQKENI. The DNA for the CDR3 is TGTGCCAGCTCACCGTCTCGCGGGAGTCGGTACGAGCAGTACTTC. Its protein product is CASSPSRGSRYEQYF.

The chain recombines TRBV7-9 with TRBJ2-1; 11 nucleotides match TRBD2. The CDR3 runs 14 residues. The germline V gene encodes CDR1 SEHNR and CDR2 FQNEAQ (reference sequence). Trimming removed 7 bases from V and 5 bases from J; junction bases left unmatched: 4. CDR3 DNA: TGTGCCAGCAATGATAGCGGGAGGGACAATGAGCAGTTCTTC. This codes for CASNDSGRDNEQFF.

This chain connects TRBV4-3 to TRBJ2-7, with D perhaps TRBD2 (6 bases). Trimming cost V 4 bases and J 0 bases, with 10 bases left between them. The CDR3 loop spans 14 amino acids. Germline CDR1 LGHNA, CDR2 YSLEER. CDR3 DNA: TGCGCCAGCAGCCCTGGAGGGAGCTCCTACGAGCAGTACTTC. Its translation: CASSPGGSSYEQYF.

The rearrangement uses TRBV5-1 and TRBJ2-2; possible D gene TRBD2, 5 bases. Germline V gene lookup returns CDR1 SGHRS and CDR2 YFSETQ. CDR3 length: 13 residues. V was shortened by 4 bases and J by 3 bases, with 7 bases between the two germline ends. The CDR3 loop reads CASSPDYTGELFF. The CDR3, as DNA: TGCGCCAGCAGCCCGGACTACACCGGGGAGCTGTTTTTT.

This clone appeared once. The genes are TRBV7-9 and TRBJ1-2; tentative D call: TRBD1 (6 bases). The germline V and J ends were trimmed by 5 bases and 8 bases, with 9 bases remaining between them. The CDR3 covers 11 residues. Germline loops: CDR1 SEHNR, CDR2 FQNEAQ (reference sequence). The CDR3 nucleotides read TGTGCCAGCAGCCCAGGGGAGGGCTACACCTTC. Its protein product is CASSPGEGYTF.

The chain has TRBV5-1 and TRBJ2-7; 10 nucleotides align to TRBD1. Germline lookup yields CDR1 SGHRS and CDR2 YFSETQ. The ends lost 2 bases at V and 2 bases at J; junction bases unmatched: 4. CDR3 length: 15 amino acids. This CDR3 reads CASSFRDRGPYEQYF. CDR3 sequence (DNA): TGCGCCAGCAGCTTTAGGGACAGGGGTCCCTACGAGCAGTACTTC.

A single count supports this clone. The rearrangement uses TRBV9 and TRBJ1-2; 10 bases are shared with TRBD1. The germline V gene has CDR1 SGDLS and CDR2 YYNGEE. Trimming at V came to 4 bases and at J to 8 bases, leaving 5 bases not matched to a gene. The CDR3 contains 13 residues. CDR3 nucleotide sequence: TGTGCCAGCAGCTCTGGACAGGGGGAAGGCTACACCTTC. Residues: CASSSGQGEGYTF.

V and J are TRBV21-1 and TRBJ2-7; TRBD1, the table's D call, was not compared with the DNA. TRBV21-1 is a pseudogene segment. This CDR3 is 14 amino acids long. The CDR3 DNA is TGTGCCAGCAGCAGGGGACAGGCGCAATGGGAGCAGTACTTC. Translated: CASSRGQAQWEQYF.

The chain has TRBV11-2 and TRBJ1-2; TRBD1 might be the D (5 bases). The germline V gene encodes CDR1 SGHAT and CDR2 FQNNGV. V was shortened by 5 bases and J by 6 bases, with 7 bases between the two germline ends. The CDR3 length is 11 residues. CDR3 amino acids: CASSQGDGYTF. The CDR3 DNA sequence: TGTGCCAGCAGCCAAGGGGATGGCTACACCTTC.

The chain is built from TRBV5-6 and TRBJ2-7; TRBD1 might be the D (6 bases). With 4 bases removed from V and 3 bases from J, the gap between germline ends came to 14 bases. CDR3 length: 14 residues. Germline assignment: CDR1 SGHDT and CDR2 YYEEEE. The CDR3 bases are TGTGCCAGCAGCCTAGGGGACACTTACTACGAGCAGTACTTC. It specifies CASSLGDTYYEQYF.

The chain is built from TRBV30 and TRBJ2-1; D is uncertain. Deletions cut 2 bases from V and 6 bases from J, with 5 bases between. Germline CDR1 and CDR2: GTSNPN and SVGIG (reference sequence). The CDR3 runs to 11 residues. CDR3 in DNA: TGTGCCTGGAGTACGGTCAATGAGCAGTTCTTC. Residues: CAWSTVNEQFF.

The chain has TRBV11-3 and TRBJ1-1; D may be TRBD1 (6 bases). The CDR3 spans 13 residues. The V end lost 6 bases, the J end lost 5 bases, and 13 bases lay between the germline ends. CDR1 and CDR2 from the germline V gene are SGHNT and YENEEA. The CDR3: CASRPLTGTEAFF. As DNA, the CDR3 is TGTGCCAGCAGGCCCCTCACAGGGACTGAAGCTTTCTTT.

This chain connects TRBV5-5 to TRBJ1-4; D unresolved. The CDR3 contains 17 residues. The V and J ends lost 5 bases and 3 bases respectively, with 20 bases between them. CDR1 SGHKS and CDR2 YYEKEE come from the germline V gene (reference sequence). The CDR3 sequence is CASRLAGGAVPNEKLFF. The CDR3 DNA sequence: TGTGCCAGCAGGCTAGCAGGAGGCGCGGTTCCTAATGAAAAACTGTTTTTT.

The chain recombines TRBV19 with TRBJ1-2, with a weak D call TRBD1 (5 bases). CDR3 length: 14 amino acids. Per germline, CDR1 LNHDA and CDR2 SQIVND (reference sequence). Trimming took off 8 bases at V and 7 bases at J, with 20 bases between the two ends. In nucleotides, the CDR3 is TGTGCCAGTTTTCCGGGCAGGGATTCAGTTGGCTACACCTTC. Translation: CASFPGRDSVGYTF.

The genes are TRBV4-2 and TRBJ1-5; no firm D call. With 1 base removed from V and 7 bases from J, the gap between germline ends came to 14 bases. Germline CDR1 and CDR2: LGHNA and YNFKEQ. The CDR3 is made up of 15 amino acids. CDR3 sequence: CASSQVGQHAQPQHF. CDR3 sequence (DNA): TGTGCCAGCAGCCAAGTTGGGCAGCACGCACAGCCCCAGCATTTT.

This clone has a handful of counts. The genes are TRBV7-8 and TRBJ2-3; a weak D match, TRBD2 (5 bases). V lost 6 bases and J lost 0, with 13 bases in between. CDR3 length: 15 amino acids. Germline loops: CDR1 SGHVS, CDR2 FQNEAQ. The CDR3: CASRERRTSTDTQYF. The CDR3 region has the DNA TGTGCCAGCAGAGAGCGACGGACTAGCACAGATACGCAGTATTTT.

This clone was counted a few times. The CDR3 loop is CASSLSGGQGNYGYTF. DNA for the CDR3: TGTGCCAGCAGCTTATCGGGGGGACAGGGAAACTATGGCTACACCTTC. This chain uses TRBV7-3 with TRBJ1-2; 9 bases are a match to TRBD1. V was pared by 2 bases and J by 2 bases, with 6 bases of the junction left unmatched. The CDR3 runs to 16 residues. Germline V gene sequence: CDR1 SGHTA, CDR2 FQGTGA.

The gene calls are TRBV28 and TRBJ2-2; 7 nucleotides line up with TRBD2. The junction had 19 bases not matched to a gene; V was cut back by 10 bases and J by 2 bases. Germline V gene lookup returns CDR1 MDHEN and CDR2 SYDVKM. The CDR3 contains 18 residues. The CDR3 DNA follows: TGTGCCACCTCTCCCCCGCCGGGGGGACTCAGTAACACCGGGGAGCTGTTTTTT. Translated: CATSPPPGGLSNTGELFF.

In its sample, this clone was seen once. This chain joins TRBV7-9 and TRBJ2-2; 7 nucleotides agree with TRBD1. V lost 6 bases to trimming and J lost 6 bases; unmatched junction nucleotides: 7. This CDR3 spans 14 amino acids. The germline V gene has CDR1 SEHNR and CDR2 FQNEAQ (reference sequence). The CDR3 spells CASSFQGVAGELFF. Written as DNA, the CDR3 is TGTGCCAGCAGTTTTCAGGGGGTCGCCGGGGAGCTGTTTTTT.

In this sample, this clone turned up many times. This sequence joins TRBV28 and TRBJ1-2, with TRBD1 identical over 7 bases. Unmatched junction bases numbered 10, after V lost 7 bases and J lost 2 bases. This CDR3 is built from 15 residues. Germline CDR1 reads MDHEN; CDR2 reads SYDVKM. In DNA, the CDR3 is TGTGCCAGCATCCAGGGAGGACAGGCGAACTATGGCTACACCTTC. Translation: CASIQGGQANYGYTF.